Listed here are 9 T cell receptor beta chains from one sample, sequenced in a study of blood T cell repertoires in COVID-19. Sequencing used immunoSEQ multiplex PCR; TCRdb keeps in-frame clones, though not all of them. This sample yields around 250,000 clones, of which approximately 85% are seen a single time; under 2.5% belongs to the top ten. Sequencing used PBMCs or T cells enriched from blood (not recorded which). These receptors were collected from a woman aged 45-60 years who had recovered from COVID-19.

The CDR3 coding sequence is TGTGCCAGCAGTGAACTGGGACTCTCAACCTACGAGCAGTACTTC. Translation gives CASSELGLSTYEQYF. The genes are TRBV2 and TRBJ2-7; D may be TRBD2 (6 bases). Trimming took off 2 bases at V and 2 bases at J, with 13 bases between the two ends. CDR1 is SNHLY, CDR2 FYNNEI, per germline. This CDR3 spans 15 amino acids.

The rearrangement links TRBV5-8 to TRBJ2-1; 11 bases are a match to TRBD1. There are 16 residues in the CDR3. The J segment lost 5 bases and the V segment lost 4 bases, leaving 8 bases of the junction unmatched. Germline V gene lookup returns CDR1 SGHTS and CDR2 YDEGEE. The CDR3 spells CASSRDRGGPNNEQFF. The DNA of the CDR3 is TGTGCCAGCAGCCGGGACAGGGGGGGCCCGAACAATGAGCAGTTCTTC.

The V call is TRBV29-1, the J call TRBJ1-5; 9 bases align to TRBD1. Germline assignment: CDR1 SQVTM and CDR2 ANQGSEA. J lost 5 bases, V lost 6 bases, and 5 bases had no gene match. The CDR3 runs to 13 residues. The CDR3: CSVGQGGDQPQHF. CDR3 nucleotide sequence: TGCAGCGTGGGACAGGGTGGGGATCAGCCCCAGCATTTT.

The V gene is TRBV29-1, the J gene TRBJ2-7, with a tentative D call TRBD1 (6 bases). Trimming stripped 2 bases from V and 5 bases from J, with 13 bases between. Germline values: CDR1 SQVTM, CDR2 ANQGSEA. The CDR3 spans 13 residues. CDR3 DNA: TGCAGCGTTGAAAACCAGGGGCGTCACGAGCAGTACTTC. This gives the protein CSVENQGRHEQYF.

This clone is a singleton in its sample. The chain is built from TRBV6-5 and TRBJ2-2, with D possibly TRBD1 on 6 matching bases. Germline V lookup: CDR1 MNHEY, CDR2 SVGAGI. The ends were cut back, 6 bases at V and 0 bases at J, with 11 bases in the middle. The CDR3 extends over 15 amino acids. This CDR3 reads CASSKQGPNTGELFF. CDR3 DNA: TGTGCCAGCAGCAAACAGGGTCCGAACACCGGGGAGCTGTTTTTT.

This clone was observed a single time. This chain connects TRBV3-1 (or the pseudogene TRBV3-2) to TRBJ2-3; a possible D gene is TRBD2 (7 bases). There are 17 residues in the CDR3. Germline V gives CDR1 LGHDT, CDR2 YNNKEL (reference sequence). V was trimmed by 3 bases and J by 3 bases, leaving 19 bases between them. The CDR3 region has the DNA TGTGCCAGCAGCCACGTAGGAGGGGGGAGGGCGACAGATACGCAGTATTTT. Its protein is CASSHVGGGRATDTQYF.

V usage is TRBV7-3 and J usage is TRBJ1-3; no firm D call. This CDR3 comprises 18 residues. CDR1 and CDR2 (germline): SGHTA, FQGTGA. V lost 1 base, J lost 1 base, and 17 bases lay in between. The CDR3 DNA sequence: TGTGCCAGCAGCTTAAGGAGCGGGCAGAGCTGGTCTGGAAACACCATATATTTT. It codes for CASSLRSGQSWSGNTIYF. Combining the CDR3 with reference TRBV7-3 and TRBJ1-3 gives the whole variable domain GAGVSQTPSNKVTEKGKYVELRCDPISGHTALYWYRQSLGQGPEFLIYFQGTGAADDSGLPNDRFFAVRPEGSVSTLKIQRTERGDSAVYLCASSLRSGQSWSGNTIYFGEGSWLTVV.

The chain has TRBV10-3 and TRBJ2-3; a possible D gene is TRBD1 (6 bases). V was trimmed by 6 bases and J by 1 base, leaving 14 bases between them. This CDR3 is 15 amino acids long. The germline V gene encodes CDR1 ENHRY and CDR2 SYGVKD. The chain's CDR3 is CAIRLQGPRTDTQYF. The CDR3 DNA sequence: TGTGCCATCAGACTACAGGGTCCGCGCACAGATACGCAGTATTTT.

This rearrangement joins TRBV2 to TRBJ1-5; 7 bases map to TRBD1. Trimming removed 5 bases from V and 1 base from J; junction bases left unmatched: 8. There are 16 residues in the CDR3. Germline-derived CDR1 and CDR2 are SNHLY and FYNNEI. This CDR3 is CASSRAQGVSNQPQHF. CDR3 sequence (DNA): TGTGCCAGCAGTAGGGCCCAGGGGGTAAGCAATCAGCCCCAGCATTTT.